The 21 T cell receptor beta chains below were found in one sample sequenced in a study of T cells in Graves' hyperthyroidism and ophthalmopathy. What was amplified from RNA transcripts were TCR beta CDR3 regions. A first-round RT-PCR of the TCR CDR3 used the HTBI primer set. TCRdb reanalysed the multiplex PCR reads using MiXCR and keeps one entry per CDR3 protein. The sample records about 46,000 distinct CDR3 sequences, approximately 49% being singletons. The sequenced sample consisted of peripheral blood or thyroid tissue (not recorded which). These receptors were taken from a woman aged 45-65 years with Graves' hyperthyroidism.

The chain has TRBV7-6 and TRBJ2-7; 11 bases are a match to TRBD1. The ends lost 10 bases at V and 3 bases at J; junction bases unmatched: 8. The CDR3 is 14 residues long. Germline V CDR1 and CDR2: SGHVS, FNYEAQ. The CDR3 sequence is CAICGGTGGYEQYF. CDR3 nucleotides: TGTGCCATCTGCGGCGGGACAGGGGGCTACGAGCAGTACTTC.

This chain connects TRBV10-3 to TRBJ1-5; D uncertain. CDR3 length equals 14 residues. Trimming removed 4 bases at V and 8 bases at J, with 15 bases between. The germline V gene encodes CDR1 ENHRY and CDR2 SYGVKD. CDR3 loop: CAISAHGSREPQHF. As DNA, the CDR3 is TGTGCCATCAGTGCACATGGTTCAAGGGAGCCCCAGCATTTT.

This chain links TRBV5-4 with TRBJ2-3; 7 bases map to TRBD2. Germline V gene sequence: CDR1 SGHNT, CDR2 YYREEE (reference sequence). The length of the CDR3 is 15 residues. J gave up 0 bases and V 5 bases, and 6 bases lay outside the gene matches. As DNA, the CDR3 is TGTGCCAGCAGTTCGGGGACTATTAGCACAGATACGCAGTATTTT. Translated: CASSSGTISTDTQYF.

This clonotype has only a few counts. This sequence joins TRBV5-1 and TRBJ1-1; D perhaps matches TRBD1 (5 bases). Trimming pared 0 bases from V and 0 bases from J, leaving 12 bases between. The germline CDR1 and CDR2 sequences are SGHRS and YFSETQ. This CDR3 region has 16 residues. The CDR3: CASSLVAGPMNTEAFF. In DNA, the CDR3 is TGCGCCAGCAGCTTGGTGGCAGGGCCCATGAACACTGAAGCTTTCTTT.

The chain employs TRBV10-3 and TRBJ2-5; weak D call: TRBD1 (6 bases). This CDR3 has 16 residues. Germline CDR1 reads ENHRY; CDR2 reads SYGVKD. Deletions cut 6 bases from V and 4 bases from J, with 21 bases between. This CDR3 is CAISITGLFFRETQYF. The CDR3 DNA reads TGTGCCATCAGCATTACAGGGCTCTTCTTCCGAGAGACCCAGTACTTC.

This clonotype was detected ten times or more. V gene TRBV4-1 combines with J gene TRBJ1-5, with no clear D. The germline V gene encodes CDR1 MGHRA and CDR2 YSYEKL. CDR3 length: 14 residues. Trimming stripped 0 bases from V and 7 bases from J, with 10 bases between. The CDR3 region is CASSQDRGRQPQHF. Here the CDR3 DNA reads TGCGCCAGCAGCCAAGATCGAGGGAGGCAGCCCCAGCATTTT.

In nucleotides, the CDR3 is TGCAGTGCTAGTGGACTAGCGGGAGGGCCCCACGAGCAGTACTTC. This codes for CSASGLAGGPHEQYF. The J gene is TRBJ2-7, the V gene TRBV20-1, with TRBD2 matching over 15 bases. There are 15 residues in the CDR3. From germline, CDR1 is DFQATT and CDR2 SNEGSKA (reference sequence). V gave up 3 bases and J gave up 5 bases; unmatched junction bases: 5.

The gene calls are TRBV7-2 and TRBJ1-5; D remains unclear. Trimming took 1 base from V and 13 from J, leaving 14 bases between them. Germline lookup yields CDR1 SGHTA and CDR2 FQGNSA. This CDR3 contains 13 residues. CDR3 bases: TGTGCCAGCAGCTTAGAGGCAAATCAGTGGCAGCATTTT. As protein: CASSLEANQWQHF.

The chain combines TRBV7-9 with TRBJ1-6; 8 nucleotides align to TRBD1. Germline V gene sequence: CDR1 SEHNR, CDR2 FQNEAQ (reference sequence). The CDR3 spans 13 residues. The ends lost 5 bases at V and 9 bases at J; junction bases unmatched: 3. The CDR3 protein is CASSTGQGSPLHF. CDR3 DNA sequence: TGTGCCAGCAGCACTGGACAGGGTTCACCCCTCCACTTT.

This clonotype was observed a handful of times. The chain uses TRBV29-1 and TRBJ2-1; no firm D call. The CDR3 spans 11 residues. V was trimmed by 4 bases and J by 10 bases, leaving 11 bases between them. Per the germline V gene, CDR1 is SQVTM and CDR2 is ANQGSEA. The CDR3 coding sequence is TGCAGCGTTGGTGGGGTTAGGGAGCAGTTCTTC. Amino acid sequence: CSVGGVREQFF.

There are many counts of this clonotype. The V and J genes are TRBV19 and TRBJ2-2; perhaps TRBD1 as D (6 bases). Per germline, CDR1 LNHDA and CDR2 SQIVND (reference sequence). Between the trimmed V and J ends, which lost 2 bases and 4 bases, there was a span of 11 bases. There are 15 residues in the CDR3. This chain's CDR3 is CASSIQGRGTGELFF. The CDR3 coding sequence is TGTGCCAGTAGTATACAGGGGCGCGGCACCGGGGAGCTGTTTTTT.

This clonotype was recorded at least ten times. J is TRBJ2-7 and V is TRBV9, with 7 positions matching TRBD2. The V and J ends lost 0 bases and 1 base, in that order; junction bases with no gene match: 4. Germline values: CDR1 SGDLS, CDR2 YYNGEE. This CDR3 is 15 amino acids long. Here the CDR3 reads CASSVGGSWSYEQYF. As DNA, the CDR3 is TGTGCCAGCAGCGTAGGCGGGAGTTGGTCCTACGAGCAGTACTTC.

This clonotype was recorded at least ten times. The chain joins TRBV12-3 or TRBV12-4 to TRBJ2-2; TRBD2 matches at 14 bases. Germline trimming cut 5 bases from V and 8 bases from J; bases unmatched to any gene: 10. The CDR3 length is 17 residues. CDR3: CASSNRWTSGRRGELFF. For the CDR3, the DNA is TGTGCCAGCAGTAATCGCTGGACTAGCGGGAGGAGGGGGGAGCTGTTTTTT.

This clonotype was counted at least ten times. V and J are TRBV24-1 and TRBJ2-3; 12 nucleotides agree with TRBD2. The CDR3 loop spans 16 amino acids. Germline CDR1 KGHDR, CDR2 SFDVKD. The J segment lost 6 bases and the V segment lost 5 bases, leaving 8 bases of the junction unmatched. The CDR3 region has the DNA TGTGCCACCAGTGCCTCTAGCGGGAGGGCCGCGGATACGCAGTATTTT. Amino acid sequence: CATSASSGRAADTQYF.

This clonotype has ten or more counts. J is TRBJ1-1 and V is TRBV4-2; D is uncertain. The CDR3 loop spans 14 amino acids. The V gene's germline CDR1 is LGHNA and CDR2 YNFKEQ. V was clipped by 1 base and J by 3 bases, with 9 bases between them. The CDR3 protein is CASSQVGRDTEAFF. CDR3 in DNA: TGTGCCAGCAGCCAAGTGGGCCGCGACACTGAAGCTTTCTTT.

This clonotype was observed many times. The chain recombines TRBV7-2 with TRBJ1-5; D uncertain. V gave up 5 bases and J gave up 5 bases, with 10 bases separating them. The germline gives CDR1 SGHTA, CDR2 FQGNSA. The length of the CDR3 is 13 residues. The CDR3 DNA reads as TGTGCCAGCAGCCCAGAACTTTATCAGCCCCAGCATTTT. This gives the protein CASSPELYQPQHF.

This clonotype appeared a few times. Germline and junction disagree at one end, which may indicate a read error. The chain uses TRBV20-1 and TRBJ1-1; 7 positions match TRBD1. Germline V gives CDR1 DFQATT, CDR2 SNEGSKA (reference sequence). This CDR3 spans 14 amino acids. CDR3 sequence (DNA): TGCAGTGCTAGCCCACCCAGGGGGAACACTGAAACTTTCTTT. It is translated as CSASPPRGNTETFF.

For this clonotype: Sequence at one end of the junction differs from germline and may be a read error. The chain joins TRBV20-1 to TRBJ1-5; D uncertain. This CDR3 has 13 residues. Germline V gives CDR1 DFQATT, CDR2 SNEGSKA (reference sequence). The CDR3 nucleotides read TGCGGTGCCTATAACTCAGGAAATCAGCCCCAGCATTTT. Encoded protein: CGAYNSGNQPQHF.

Comments on this clonotype: A read error is possible here, since a much larger clone lies one base away. The chain employs TRBV6-2 or TRBV6-3 and TRBJ1-5; 7 nucleotides agree with TRBD1. The CDR3 loop spans 16 amino acids. Germline V gene lookup returns CDR1 MNHEY and CDR2 SVGEGT. The DNA of the CDR3 is TGTGCCAGCAATTACTCGACAGGGATGAACAATCAGCCCCAGCATTTT. Protein sequence: CASNYSTGMNNQPQHF.

This clonotype was seen many times. The CDR3 DNA sequence: TGTGCCAGCAGTTTTAACCTGTATAATTCACCCCTCCACTTT. Protein sequence: CASSFNLYNSPLHF. V gene TRBV6-5 combines with J gene TRBJ1-6, with D uncertain. The CDR3 is made up of 14 amino acids. The germline V gene encodes CDR1 MNHEY and CDR2 SVGAGI. V was trimmed by 4 bases and J by 4 bases, leaving 8 bases between them.

At least ten counts were recorded for this clonotype. The gene calls are TRBV20-1 and TRBJ2-7; 10 bases match TRBD1. After removal of 8 bases from V and 5 bases from J, the junction contained 12 bases not matched to a gene. The CDR3 runs 14 residues. CDR1 and CDR2 (germline): DFQATT, SNEGSKA (reference sequence). The CDR3 sequence: CSHRKKGQGHEQYF. Here the CDR3 DNA reads TGCAGTCATAGAAAAAAGGGACAGGGGCACGAGCAGTACTTC.